The rows below give T cell receptor beta chains drawn from one sample of a study of PD-L1 blockade in urothelial cancer. Repertoires were generated with immunoSEQ multiplex PCR, while TCRdb's copy carries only in-frame clones and drops some. The table has tens of thousands of clones, 60% to 85% seen once. Sequences were derived from PBMCs, sampled around atezolizumab (anti-PD-L1) treatment. All receptors come from a man between 65 and 79 years old with urothelial cancer. CDR3s include the opening cysteine and the closing phenylalanine or tryptophan. A D gene is named only where the DNA matches it firmly. Some rows have no size entry. The others give once, few or many, or a class for an expanded clone.

D gene | J gene | clone size | V gene | CDR3 DNA | CDR3 protein
NA | TRBJ2-2 | NA | TRBV13 | TGTGCCAGCAGCTGGCGGACTCGATATCTGCGTGGCACCGGGGAGCTGTTTTTT | CASSWRTRYLRGTGELFF
NA | TRBJ2-3 | NA | TRBV19 | TGTGCCAGTAGTCGCAGAGGGCCCTCGACAGATACGCAGTATTTT | CASSRRGPSTDTQYF
NA | TRBJ2-3 | NA | TRBV14 | TGTGCCAGCAGCCAGGAGAGGTATACGCAGTATTTT | CASSQERYTQYF
TRBD1 | TRBJ1-5 | NA | TRBV19 | TGTGCCAGTACCTTGGACAGGATTGATCAGCCCCAGCATTTT | CASTLDRIDQPQHF
TRBD1 | TRBJ1-1 | NA | TRBV4-3 | TGCGCCAGCAGCCCCGGGGACAGGAACACTGAAGCTTTCTTT | CASSPGDRNTEAFF
TRBD1 | TRBJ2-7 | few | TRBV27 | TGTGCCAGCAGTTCCAAGTGGACAGGGATCTACGAGCAGTACTTC | CASSSKWTGIYEQYF
TRBD2 | TRBJ2-1 | once | TRBV5-4 | TGTGCCAGCAGCCGTAGCGGGAGGTCTGAGCAGTTCTTC | CASSRSGRSEQFF
NA | TRBJ2-3 | NA | TRBV28 | TGTGCCAGCGGTAAGGGGGGGAAGACAGATACGCAGTATTTT | CASGKGGKTDTQYF
TRBD1 | TRBJ1-5 | NA | TRBV27 | TGTGCCAGCCGAAGGGGGCAAGGGGGCAATCAGCCCCAGCATTTT | CASRRGQGGNQPQHF
TRBD1 | TRBJ2-5 | NA | TRBV19 | TGTGCCAGTAGTATTATAGGACAGGGGGCGAAGACCCAGTACTTC | CASSIIGQGAKTQYF
TRBD2 | TRBJ2-2 | NA | TRBV5-1 | TGCGCCAGCAGCTTCGGGACTAGCGGAACCACCGGGGAGCTGTTTTTT | CASSFGTSGTTGELFF
NA | TRBJ1-1 | once | TRBV19 | TGTGCCAGTAGTATATCCAGTGGGCACCCTGAAGCTTTCTTT | CASSISSGHPEAFF
NA | TRBJ2-2 | NA | TRBV5-1 | TGCGCCAGCCACCGGGACACCTACACCGGGGAGCTGTTTTTT | CASHRDTYTGELFF
TRBD2 | TRBJ2-2 | NA | TRBV19 | TGTGCCAGTAGTATGGGCGACAGCTTTCGGTGGGGGGGAACCGGGGAGCTGTTTTTT | CASSMGDSFRWGGTGELFF
NA | TRBJ2-7 | NA | TRBV6-1 | TGTGCCAGCTCCGGTCGGGTAAACGTTGTATCCGAGCAGTACTTC | CASSGRVNVVSEQYF
NA | TRBJ1-2 | NA | TRBV11-2 | TGTGCCAGCAGCTTAGGGCATAACTATGGCTACACCTTC | CASSLGHNYGYTF
NA | TRBJ2-3 | NA | TRBV7-7 | TGTGCTAGCAGCTTAGAGGGGTTGGAAGATACGCAGTATTTT | CASSLEGLEDTQYF
NA | TRBJ1-1 | NA | TRBV5-1 | TGCGCCAGCAGCTTGGCGGGGTCAGCTGAAGCTTTCTTT | CASSLAGSAEAFF
TRBD2 | TRBJ2-7 | NA | TRBV6-1 | TGTGCCAGCCTCGCCGGGACTACCCTCCACGAGCAGTACTTC | CASLAGTTLHEQYF
NA | TRBJ1-2 | NA | TRBV5-6 | TGTGCCAGCAGCTTGCCGGAGGCCGGCTACACCTTC | CASSLPEAGYTF
TRBD2 | TRBJ2-7 | NA | TRBV5-4 | TGTGCCAGCAGCCCCGGGACTAGCGGGGTGTACGAGCAGTACTTC | CASSPGTSGVYEQYF
TRBD2 | TRBJ2-3 | NA | TRBV6-1 | TGTGCCAGCAGTAGACTAGCGGGGGTCCCAGATACGCAGTATTTT | CASSRLAGVPDTQYF
NA | TRBJ2-7 | once | TRBV5-1 | TGCGCCAGCAGCTTGGAAGGGGGAGAGGGCGAGCAGTACTTC | CASSLEGGEGEQYF
NA | TRBJ2-1 | NA | TRBV5-1 | TGCGCCAGCAGCTTGGTTCAGAACTCCTACAATGAGCAGTTCTTC | CASSLVQNSYNEQFF
NA | TRBJ2-7 | NA | TRBV9 | TGTGCCAGCAGCGTGCGGGGCTCCTCCTACGAGCAGTACTTC | CASSVRGSSYEQYF
NA | TRBJ1-5 | NA | TRBV27 | TGTGCCAGCAGTTTAAGGCGGGGAAGCAATCAGCCCCAGCATTTT | CASSLRRGSNQPQHF
TRBD1 | TRBJ2-7 | few | TRBV4-3 | TGCGCCAGCAGCCGCCAGACAGGGGCGGTCTACGAGCAGTACTTC | CASSRQTGAVYEQYF
NA | TRBJ1-1 | NA | TRBV4-3 | TGCGCCAGCAGCCAAGATGGGGTTTCGGGGTACACTGAAGCTTTCTTT | CASSQDGVSGYTEAFF
NA | TRBJ1-2 | NA | TRBV28 | TGTGCCAGCAGTATTACAGATAACTATGGCTACACCTTC | CASSITDNYGYTF
TRBD1 | TRBJ2-3 | NA | TRBV27 | TGTGCCAGCAGTTTAGGGTCGGGACAGGACTTCACAGATACGCAGTATTTT | CASSLGSGQDFTDTQYF
NA | TRBJ2-1 | NA | TRBV19 | TGTGCCAGTAGTATGGGGTCGCGGGATCCCCGTTACAATGAGCAGTTCTTC | CASSMGSRDPRYNEQFF
TRBD1 | TRBJ1-5 | NA | TRBV4-1 | TGCGCCAGCAGCACGAATCTATGGGACAGGGGCCCCATTTCGACCCAGCATTTT | CASSTNLWDRGPISTQHF
NA | TRBJ2-5 | NA | TRBV5-5 | TGTGCCAGCAGCTTGGTTAGACAGGAAAAAGAGACCCAGTACTTC | CASSLVRQEKETQYF
TRBD1 | TRBJ1-3 | many | TRBV19 | TGTGCCAGTAGTTCACAGGGGGTACCTGGAAACACCATATATTTT | CASSSQGVPGNTIYF
TRBD2 | TRBJ2-3 | NA | TRBV2 | TGTGCCAGCAGTATAGCGTCGGTAGCGGGAGGGATAGATACGCAGTATTTT | CASSIASVAGGIDTQYF
TRBD1 | TRBJ1-5 | once | TRBV6-6 | TGTGCCAGCAGCCCGGGACAGGACCTCAGTTTT | CASSPGQDLSF
TRBD2 | TRBJ2-5 | few | TRBV7-2 | TGTGCCAGCAGCTTAGTAGTCGGCGGGAGGGTTGAGACCCAGTACTTC | CASSLVVGGRVETQYF
NA | TRBJ1-1 | NA | TRBV11-2 | TGTGCCAGCAGCTTAGAAGCCATTAGAGCTTTCTTT | CASSLEAIRAFF
NA | TRBJ2-5 | NA | TRBV7-9 | TGTGCCAGCAGCTTCGGGGGAGCACAGACCCAGTACTTC | CASSFGGAQTQYF
TRBD1 | TRBJ2-2 | NA | TRBV18 | TGTGCCAGCTCGGGGACAGCACCCAACACCGGGGAGCTGTTTTTT | CASSGTAPNTGELFF